This T cell receptor (beta chain) was observed in a study of response to subunit inactivated influenza vaccine. General study findings and limits: With each seasonal influenza vaccination, the authors suggested, few new T cells are recruited.

TCRdb re-called the RT-PCR reads with MiXCR, one entry per CDR3 protein. The table has about 830,000 distinct CDR3 sequences, under 20% seen once. Concerning this clonotype itself: Antigen: not known.

This TCR derives from a man aged 45 to 65 who received an inactivated influenza vaccine. This specimen consisted of PBMCs from blood, obtained 4 to 6 days after vaccination.

The DNA for the CDR3 is TGCAGTGTCTGGACAGGGCTCATCTATGGCTACACCTTC. This translates into CSVWTGLIYGYTF. V and J are TRBV20-1 and TRBJ1-2, with 8 bases aligning to TRBD1. Per germline, CDR1 DFQATT and CDR2 SNEGSKA (reference sequence). Losses at the gene ends were 7 bases for V and 4 bases for J; bases not matched to a gene: 8. This CDR3 comprises 13 residues.